The 27 T cell receptor beta chains in this list originate from one sample, sequenced in a study of T cells after yellow fever vaccination. TCRdb re-derived calls from the 5' RACE reads in MiXCR, one entry per CDR3 protein. The sample carries hundreds of thousands of distinct CDR3 sequences, roughly 8% recorded once. Material: PBMCs, obtained more than 35 days after the first yellow fever vaccination. The source is a man between 18 and 35 years old who received the YFV17D yellow fever vaccine.

There are a few counts of this clonotype. The rearrangement joins TRBV5-1 to TRBJ2-2; D perhaps matches TRBD2 (5 bases). The CDR3 contains 17 residues. V lost 0 bases and J lost 4, with 16 bases in between. Germline V gene data show CDR1 as SGHRS and CDR2 as YFSETQ. The CDR3 coding sequence is TGCGCCAGCAGCTTGGAAACCGGCGGCGCGGGCACCGGGGAGCTGTTTTTT. Protein sequence: CASSLETGGAGTGELFF.

The sample holds a few counts of this clonotype. The V gene is TRBV5-4, the J gene TRBJ1-1, with TRBD1 as a possible D gene (5 bases). This CDR3 is 16 amino acids long. Per germline, CDR1 SGHNT and CDR2 YYREEE (reference sequence). V shed 6 bases and J shed 0 bases, with 18 bases lying between them. CDR3 DNA sequence: TGTGCCAGCATGTTTAATAGGCGGGACCTGAACACTGAAGCTTTCTTT. It translates to CASMFNRRDLNTEAFF.

The chain recombines TRBV10-3 with TRBJ1-1; D is possibly TRBD1 (5 bases). The germline V gene encodes CDR1 ENHRY and CDR2 SYGVKD. Trimming took 8 bases from V and 0 from J, leaving 16 bases between them. The CDR3 covers 15 residues. Written as DNA, the CDR3 is TGTGCCATCGGAGGAGCTGACAGCATGAACACTGAAGCTTTCTTT. It encodes CAIGGADSMNTEAFF.

This clonotype appeared a few times. The J gene is TRBJ2-5, the V gene TRBV11-2; D may match TRBD1 or TRBD2 (5 bases each). From germline, CDR1 is SGHAT and CDR2 FQNNGV. Trimming removed 0 bases at V and 1 base at J, with 24 bases between. The CDR3 sequence is 20 residues long. The CDR3 DNA reads as TGTGCCAGCAGCTTAGATGTGTTTGGGCTCTATAGAGGGGCCCAAGAGACCCAGTACTTC. Translation: CASSLDVFGLYRGAQETQYF.

The CDR3 nucleotides are TGTGCCAGCTCACCGAGGACAGGGGGCTCCTACGAGCAGTACGTC. Translating it yields CASSPRTGGSYEQYV. The chain has TRBV18 and TRBJ2-7; 10 bases align to TRBD1. This CDR3 has 15 residues. Germline V lookup: CDR1 KGHSH, CDR2 LQKENI. V lost 3 bases to trimming and J lost 0 bases; unmatched junction nucleotides: 2.

This clonotype was seen a few times. The chain has TRBV11-2 and TRBJ1-2; D remains unclear. The V gene's germline CDR1 is SGHAT and CDR2 FQNNGV. This CDR3 region has 14 residues. Trimming took off 2 bases at V and 7 bases at J, with 14 bases between the two ends. The CDR3: CASSLIGQRGGYTF. The DNA of the CDR3 is TGTGCCAGCAGCTTAATCGGGCAGAGAGGTGGCTACACCTTC.

The DNA for the CDR3 is TGTGCCAGCAGTTACTCCCAGGGGACTGAAGCTTTCTTT. It specifies CASSYSQGTEAFF. J is TRBJ1-1 and V is TRBV6-5; possible D gene TRBD1, 6 bases. The V end lost 0 bases, the J end lost 5 bases, and 7 bases lay between the germline ends. This CDR3 is built from 13 residues. From germline, CDR1 is MNHEY and CDR2 SVGAGI.

This clonotype was seen only a few times. This chain links TRBV12-3 or TRBV12-4 with TRBJ1-1, with a weak D call TRBD1 (6 bases). The CDR3 runs 15 residues. With 5 bases removed from V and 4 bases from J, the gap between germline ends came to 17 bases. The DNA of the CDR3 is TGTGCCAGCAGTATCTCGGCAGGGGTGGGCACTGAAGCTTTCTTT. Amino acids: CASSISAGVGTEAFF.

The chain recombines TRBV29-1 with TRBJ2-5, with 8 bases lining up with TRBD1. Losses at the gene ends were 5 bases for V and 5 bases for J; bases not matched to a gene: 4. CDR1 is SQVTM and CDR2 is ANQGSEA in the germline V gene. CDR3 length: 12 amino acids. For the CDR3, the DNA is TGCAGCGTTCGACAGGGGAGCGAGACCCAGTACTTC. Protein: CSVRQGSETQYF.

As regards this clonotype: A much more abundant neighbour one base away suggests this may be a read error. The rearrangement uses TRBV2 and TRBJ2-1; D gene uncertain. The CDR3 runs to 11 residues. Germline V gives CDR1 SNHLY, CDR2 FYNNEI. The CDR3 DNA is TGTGCCAGCGACAACTACAATGATCAGTTCTTC. Protein: CASDNYNDQFF.

This clonotype was detected only a few times. CDR3 sequence reads: CSASEEVGEQFF. As DNA, the CDR3 is TGCAGTGCTAGCGAAGAAGTGGGCGAGCAGTTCTTC. The rearrangement uses TRBV20-1 and TRBJ2-1; D gene ambiguous. CDR3 length: 12 residues. The germline gives CDR1 DFQATT, CDR2 SNEGSKA (reference sequence). V was clipped by 3 bases and J by 10 bases, with 13 bases between them.

This clonotype was counted only a few times. The chain employs TRBV12-3 or TRBV12-4 and TRBJ1-2; unclear D gene. The ends were cut back, 1 base at V and 0 bases at J, with 15 bases in the middle. CDR3 length: 17 amino acids. The CDR3: CASSLDNLHLTNYGYTF. CDR3 DNA sequence: TGTGCCAGCAGTTTAGACAACCTCCACCTCACTAACTATGGCTACACCTTC.

The chain recombines TRBV19 with TRBJ2-2; TRBD1 is a possible D gene (5 bases). Germline loops: CDR1 LNHDA, CDR2 SQIVND (reference sequence). Deletions cut 4 bases from V and 4 bases from J, with 13 bases between. The CDR3 covers 15 residues. The CDR3: CASSTGHLFTGELFF. Here the CDR3 DNA reads TGTGCCAGTAGTACAGGGCATCTATTCACCGGGGAGCTGTTTTTT.

The chain is built from TRBV20-1 and TRBJ2-4; TRBD2 aligns across 7 bases. The CDR3 spans 12 residues. The trim removed 6 bases at V and 9 bases at J, leaving 8 bases unmatched. Germline V gene data show CDR1 as DFQATT and CDR2 as SNEGSKA (reference sequence). CDR3 bases: TGCAGTGCGAGCGGGGTTGTAGGCATTCAGTACTTC. It specifies CSASGVVGIQYF.

The CDR3 DNA is TGTGCCAACCAAAGGCGCACTGAAGCTTTCTTT. Translating gives CANQRRTEAFF. The rearrangement uses TRBV2 and TRBJ1-1; no reliable D call. With 10 bases removed from V and 4 bases from J, the gap between germline ends came to 10 bases. The V gene's germline CDR1 is SNHLY and CDR2 FYNNEI. The CDR3 totals 11 residues.

The chain carries TRBV28 and TRBJ2-2; D is perhaps TRBD2 (5 bases). Germline V gene lookup returns CDR1 MDHEN and CDR2 SYDVKM. This CDR3 comprises 14 residues. Trimming cost V 3 bases and J 5 bases, with 10 bases left between them. The CDR3 region has the DNA TGTGCCAGCAGTTTGTCCCGGGGTACCGGGGAGCTGTTTTTT. It translates to CASSLSRGTGELFF. Complete variable domain (other parts from reference TRBV28 and TRBJ2-2): DVKVTQSSRYLVKRTGEKVFLECVQDMDHENMFWYRQDPGLGLRLIYFSYDVKMKEKGDIPEGYSVSREKKERFSLILESASTNQTSMYLCASSLSRGTGELFFGEGSRLTVL.

The V gene is TRBV10-3, the J gene TRBJ1-5, with a tentative D call TRBD1 (6 bases). Trimming left V 6 bases short and J 7 bases short, with 13 bases between. Germline values: CDR1 ENHRY, CDR2 SYGVKD. The CDR3 totals 13 residues. This CDR3 is CAISLGGGQPQHF. CDR3 coding DNA: TGTGCCATCAGCCTAGGGGGTGGGCAGCCCCAGCATTTT.

This chain links TRBV27 with TRBJ1-2, with TRBD1 matching over 9 bases. The J segment lost 3 bases and the V segment lost 6 bases, leaving 17 bases of the junction unmatched. Germline CDR1 and CDR2: MNHEY and SMNVEV (reference sequence). This CDR3 has 18 residues. The CDR3 region is CASRSAGTGNLFDYGYTF. CDR3 nucleotide sequence: TGTGCCAGCAGGTCCGCCGGGACAGGGAACCTATTTGACTATGGCTACACCTTC.

This clonotype was picked up many times. V usage is TRBV20-1 and J usage is TRBJ2-5; D possibly corresponds to TRBD1 (7 bases). V lost 4 bases and J lost 5, with 17 bases in between. The CDR3 runs to 14 residues. Germline assignment: CDR1 DFQATT and CDR2 SNEGSKA (reference sequence). The DNA of the CDR3 is TGCAGTGCTACGAAACAGGGGAGGAGGGAGACCCAGTACTTC. Its protein product is CSATKQGRRETQYF.

This clonotype was counted only a few times. The V and J genes are TRBV7-2 and TRBJ2-1; 7 positions agree with TRBD2. V lost 0 bases, J lost 7 bases, and 3 bases stayed unmatched. CDR3 length equals 14 residues. Germline CDR1 SGHTA, CDR2 FQGNSA. This chain's CDR3 is CASSLAWGGNEQFF. CDR3 bases: TGTGCCAGCAGCTTAGCGTGGGGGGGGAATGAGCAGTTCTTC.

The gene calls are TRBV12-3 or TRBV12-4 and TRBJ2-5; 10 bases map to TRBD2. This CDR3 comprises 15 residues. The J segment lost 4 bases and the V segment lost 6 bases, leaving 8 bases of the junction unmatched. CDR3 bases: TGTGCCAGCAGCCGTAGGATAGCGGGGGGAGAGACCCAGTACTTC. Translated, it gives CASSRRIAGGETQYF.

This CDR3 reads CASSYGLGYQETQYF. In DNA, the CDR3 is TGTGCCAGCAGTTACGGGTTAGGGTACCAAGAGACCCAGTACTTC. This chain joins TRBV6-2 or TRBV6-3 and TRBJ2-5; D is undetermined. V was trimmed by 2 bases and J by 0 bases, leaving 10 bases between them. The germline V gene encodes CDR1 MNHEY and CDR2 SVGEGT. CDR3 length equals 15 residues.

This rearrangement joins TRBV7-2 to TRBJ2-1, with D possibly TRBD2 on 5 matching bases. Deletions cut 4 bases from V and 9 bases from J, with 13 bases between. Looked up from germline, CDR1 is SGHTA and CDR2 is FQGNSA. The CDR3 runs to 13 residues. The CDR3: CASSWSTTFEQFF. CDR3 bases: TGTGCCAGCAGCTGGTCGACTACATTTGAGCAGTTCTTC.

This clonotype showed up many times. The chain carries TRBV25-1 and TRBJ1-1; a weak D match, TRBD1 (6 bases). V gave up 5 bases and J gave up 0 bases, with 13 bases separating them. The length of the CDR3 is 15 residues. Germline V gene lookup returns CDR1 MGHDK and CDR2 SYGVNS. CDR3 in DNA: TGTGCCAGCAGTAGCACTGGACAGATGAACACTGAAGCTTTCTTT. Translating gives CASSSTGQMNTEAFF. The full variable domain, rest sourced from reference TRBV25-1 and TRBJ1-1, is EADIYQTPRYLVIGTGKKITLECSQTMGHDKMYWYQQDPGMELHLIHYSYGVNSTEKGDLSSESTVSRIRTEHFPLTLESARPSHTSQYLCASSSTGQMNTEAFFGQGTRLTVV.

This rearrangement joins TRBV12-3 or TRBV12-4 to TRBJ2-2; TRBD1 agrees at 9 bases. The junction had 9 bases not matched to a gene; V was cut back by 7 bases and J by 3 bases. CDR3 length equals 16 residues. This CDR3 reads CASTVRGTGHTGELFF. The CDR3 DNA follows: TGTGCCAGCACTGTAAGGGGGACAGGGCACACCGGGGAGCTGTTTTTT.

The sample holds many counts of this clonotype. The V and J genes are TRBV12-3 or TRBV12-4 and TRBJ2-2, with 7 positions matching TRBD2. V trimming: 10 bases; J trimming: 3 bases; junction bases outside the gene matches: 8. This CDR3 has 14 amino acids. The CDR3 sequence is CATSGGLYTGELFF. The CDR3 DNA sequence: TGTGCCACCTCGGGGGGACTTTACACCGGGGAGCTGTTTTTT.

This clonotype came up a few times. The chain uses TRBV20-1 and TRBJ2-5, with 7 bases that match TRBD1. CDR3 size: 13 residues. The trim removed 6 bases at V and 1 base at J, leaving 5 bases unmatched. The germline V gene has CDR1 DFQATT and CDR2 SNEGSKA (reference sequence). The CDR3 DNA sequence: TGCAGTGCCCCGGGACAGACCCAAGAGACCCAGTACTTC. Translation gives CSAPGQTQETQYF.